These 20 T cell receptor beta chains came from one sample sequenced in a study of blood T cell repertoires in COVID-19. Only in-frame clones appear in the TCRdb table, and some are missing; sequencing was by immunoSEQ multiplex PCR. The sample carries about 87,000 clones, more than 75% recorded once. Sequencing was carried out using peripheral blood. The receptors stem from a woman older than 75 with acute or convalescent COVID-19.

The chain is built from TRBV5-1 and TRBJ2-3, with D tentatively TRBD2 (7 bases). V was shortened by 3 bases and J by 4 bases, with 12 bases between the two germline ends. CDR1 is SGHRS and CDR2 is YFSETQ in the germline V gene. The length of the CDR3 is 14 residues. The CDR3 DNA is TGCGCCAGCAGCTGGGAGGGGGGGGCAGATACGCAGTATTTT. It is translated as CASSWEGGADTQYF.

The DNA for the CDR3 is TGTGCCAGTAGTATCTGGAGGGGACGGAATAATTCACCCCTCCACTTT. This sequence encodes CASSIWRGRNNSPLHF. The chain carries TRBV19 and TRBJ1-6; D may be TRBD1 (5 bases). This CDR3 is built from 16 residues. Trimming removed 3 bases at V and 5 bases at J, with 14 bases between. Germline assignment: CDR1 LNHDA and CDR2 SQIVND (reference sequence). Looking up the rest from reference TRBV19 and TRBJ1-6 gives the full variable domain: DGGITQSPKYLFRKEGQNVTLSCEQNLNHDAMYWYRQDPGQGLRLIYYSQIVNDFQKGDIAEGYSVSREKKESFPLTVTSAQKNPTAFYLCASSIWRGRNNSPLHFGNGTRLTVT.

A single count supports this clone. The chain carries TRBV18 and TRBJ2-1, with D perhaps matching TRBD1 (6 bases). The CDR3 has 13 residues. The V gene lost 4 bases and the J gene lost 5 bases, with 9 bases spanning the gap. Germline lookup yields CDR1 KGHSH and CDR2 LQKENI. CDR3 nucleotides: TGTGCCAGCTCACGGACAGCCAACAATGAGCAGTTCTTC. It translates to CASSRTANNEQFF.

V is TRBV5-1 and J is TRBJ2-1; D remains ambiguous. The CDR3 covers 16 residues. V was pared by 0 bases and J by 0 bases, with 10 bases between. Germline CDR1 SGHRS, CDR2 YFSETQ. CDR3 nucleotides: TGCGCCAGCAGCTTGGCGGGTCCCAGCTCCTACAATGAGCAGTTCTTC. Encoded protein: CASSLAGPSSYNEQFF.

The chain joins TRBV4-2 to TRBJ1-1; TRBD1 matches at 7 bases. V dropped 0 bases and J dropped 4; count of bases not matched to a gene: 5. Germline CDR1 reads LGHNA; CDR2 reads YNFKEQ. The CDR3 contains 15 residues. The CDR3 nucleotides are TGTGCCAGCAGCCAAGATAGTCACAGGGGCACTGAAGCTTTCTTT. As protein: CASSQDSHRGTEAFF.

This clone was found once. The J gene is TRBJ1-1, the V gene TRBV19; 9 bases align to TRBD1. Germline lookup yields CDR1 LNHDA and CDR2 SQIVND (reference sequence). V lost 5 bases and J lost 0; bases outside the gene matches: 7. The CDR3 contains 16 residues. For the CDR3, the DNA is TGTGCCAGTAGTCCCAGGGACAGGGCGATGAACACTGAAGCTTTCTTT. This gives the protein CASSPRDRAMNTEAFF.

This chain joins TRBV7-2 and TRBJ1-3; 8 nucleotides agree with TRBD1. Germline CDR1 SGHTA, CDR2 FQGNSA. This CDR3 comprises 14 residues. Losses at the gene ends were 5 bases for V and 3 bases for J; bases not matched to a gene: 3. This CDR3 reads CASSNRGIGNTIYF. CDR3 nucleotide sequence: TGTGCCAGCAGCAACAGGGGGATTGGAAACACCATATATTTT.

CDR3 region: CASSFDRGDTQYF. The CDR3 DNA is TGTGCCAGCAGCTTCGACAGGGGAGATACGCAGTATTTT. The chain uses TRBV7-8 and TRBJ2-3; 8 positions agree with TRBD1. Germline CDR1 reads SGHVS; CDR2 reads FQNEAQ. V dropped 3 bases and J dropped 5; count of bases not matched to a gene: 1. The CDR3 extends over 13 amino acids.

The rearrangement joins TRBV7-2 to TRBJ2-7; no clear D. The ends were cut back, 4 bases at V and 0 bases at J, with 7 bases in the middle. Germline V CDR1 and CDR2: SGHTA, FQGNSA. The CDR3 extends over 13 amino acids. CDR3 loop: CASSSPFSYEQYF. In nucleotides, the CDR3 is TGTGCCAGCAGCTCCCCCTTCTCCTACGAGCAGTACTTC.

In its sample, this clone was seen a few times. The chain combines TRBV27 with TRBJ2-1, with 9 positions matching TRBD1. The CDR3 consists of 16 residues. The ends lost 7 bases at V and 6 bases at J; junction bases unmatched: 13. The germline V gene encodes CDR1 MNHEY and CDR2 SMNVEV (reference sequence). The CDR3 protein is CASTPTGTGNFNEQFF. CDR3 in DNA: TGTGCCAGCACCCCAACCGGGACAGGGAACTTCAATGAGCAGTTCTTC.

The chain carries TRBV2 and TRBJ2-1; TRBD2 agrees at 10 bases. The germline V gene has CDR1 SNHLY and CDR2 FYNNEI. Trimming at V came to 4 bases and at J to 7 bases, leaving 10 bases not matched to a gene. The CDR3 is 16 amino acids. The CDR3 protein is CASSVSSGRGVNEQFF. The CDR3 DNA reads TGTGCCAGCAGTGTGTCAAGCGGGAGGGGGGTGAATGAGCAGTTCTTC.

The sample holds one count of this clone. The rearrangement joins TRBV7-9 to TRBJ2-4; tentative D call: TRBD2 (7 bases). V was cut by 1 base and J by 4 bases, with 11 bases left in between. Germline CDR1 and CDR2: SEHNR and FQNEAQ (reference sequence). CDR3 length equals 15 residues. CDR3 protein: CASSLVGGAKNIQYF. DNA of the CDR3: TGTGCCAGCAGCTTAGTTGGGGGGGCTAAAAACATTCAGTACTTC.

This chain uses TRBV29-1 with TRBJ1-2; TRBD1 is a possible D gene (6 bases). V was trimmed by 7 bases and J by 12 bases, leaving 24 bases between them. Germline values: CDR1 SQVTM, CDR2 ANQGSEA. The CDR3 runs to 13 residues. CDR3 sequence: CSGAFRGVSVDTF. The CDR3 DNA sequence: TGCAGCGGAGCATTCAGGGGCGTGAGTGTGGACACCTTC.

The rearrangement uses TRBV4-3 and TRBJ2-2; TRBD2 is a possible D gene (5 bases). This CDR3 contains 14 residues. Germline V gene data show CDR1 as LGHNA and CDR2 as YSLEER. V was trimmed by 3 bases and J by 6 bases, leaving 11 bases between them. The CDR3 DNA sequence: TGCGCCAGCAGCCACACCCGGGGTTCCGGGGAGCTGTTTTTT. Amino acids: CASSHTRGSGELFF.

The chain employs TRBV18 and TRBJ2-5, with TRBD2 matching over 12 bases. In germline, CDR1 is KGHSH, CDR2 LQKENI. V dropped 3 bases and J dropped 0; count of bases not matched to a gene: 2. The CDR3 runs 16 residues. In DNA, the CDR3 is TGTGCCAGCTCACCTCTAGCGGGGGGGAACCAAGAGACCCAGTACTTC. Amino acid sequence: CASSPLAGGNQETQYF.

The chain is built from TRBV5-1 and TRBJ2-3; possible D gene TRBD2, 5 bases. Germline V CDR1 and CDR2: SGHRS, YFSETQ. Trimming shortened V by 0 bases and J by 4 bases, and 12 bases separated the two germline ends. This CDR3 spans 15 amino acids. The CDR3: CASSLGVGGPDTQYF. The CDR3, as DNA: TGCGCCAGCAGCTTGGGGGTTGGCGGGCCAGATACGCAGTATTTT.

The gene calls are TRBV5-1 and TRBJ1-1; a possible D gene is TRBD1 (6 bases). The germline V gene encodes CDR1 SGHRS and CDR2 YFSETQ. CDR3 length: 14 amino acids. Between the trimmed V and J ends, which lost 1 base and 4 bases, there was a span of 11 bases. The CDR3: CASSLIQGSTEAFF. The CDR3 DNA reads TGCGCCAGCAGCTTGATACAGGGTAGCACTGAAGCTTTCTTT. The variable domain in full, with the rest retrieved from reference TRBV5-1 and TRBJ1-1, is KAGVTQTPRYLIKTRGQQVTLSCSPISGHRSVSWYQQTPGQGLQFLFEYFSETQRNKGNFPGRFSGRQFSNSRSEMNVSTLELGDSALYLCASSLIQGSTEAFFGQGTRLTVV.

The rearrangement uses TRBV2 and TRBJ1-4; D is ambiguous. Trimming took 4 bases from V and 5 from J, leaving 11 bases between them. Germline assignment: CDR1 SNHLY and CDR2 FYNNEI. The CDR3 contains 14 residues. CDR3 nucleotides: TGTGCCAGCAGTGTGGGAGGCTGGAATGAAAAACTGTTTTTT. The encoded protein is CASSVGGWNEKLFF.

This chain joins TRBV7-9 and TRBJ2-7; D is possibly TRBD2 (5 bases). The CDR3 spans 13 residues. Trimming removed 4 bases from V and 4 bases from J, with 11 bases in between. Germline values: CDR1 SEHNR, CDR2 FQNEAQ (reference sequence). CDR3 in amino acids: CASSSVGKYEQYF. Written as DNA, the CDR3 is TGTGCCAGCAGCTCTGTCGGGAAATACGAGCAGTACTTC.

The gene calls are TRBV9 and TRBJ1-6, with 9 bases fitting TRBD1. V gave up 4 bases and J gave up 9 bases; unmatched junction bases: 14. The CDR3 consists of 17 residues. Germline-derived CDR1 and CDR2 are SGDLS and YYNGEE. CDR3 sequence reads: CASSTDPIGTGSSPLHF. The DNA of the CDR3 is TGTGCCAGCAGCACAGACCCCATAGGGACAGGGAGTTCACCCCTCCACTTT. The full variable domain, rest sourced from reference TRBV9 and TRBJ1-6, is DSGVTQTPKHLITATGQRVTLRCSPRSGDLSVYWYQQSLDQGLQFLIQYYNGEERAKGNILERFSAQQFPDLHSELNLSSLELGDSALYFCASSTDPIGTGSSPLHFGNGTRLTVT.